These 19 T cell receptor beta chains came from one sample sequenced in a study of shared clonotypes between healthy human individuals. Sequencing was performed with immunoSEQ multiplex PCR; in TCRdb, only in-frame clones are kept and a portion is missing. The profile shows about 1.5 million clones, around 98% of them singletons. The sequencing sample was made of naive CD4+ T cells sorted from blood. Described subset: CD45RA+ positively selected. These TCRs come from a man in his thirties or forties in good health.

The V call is TRBV13, the J call TRBJ2-1; TRBD2 agrees at 8 bases. V shed 1 base, J shed 3 bases, and the junction held 11 bases outside the gene matches. CDR1 is PRHDT, CDR2 FYEKMQ, per germline (reference sequence). This CDR3 comprises 18 residues. CDR3 in amino acids: CASSLVPPGAGDYNEQFF. CDR3 sequence (DNA): TGTGCCAGCAGCTTAGTTCCACCTGGAGCGGGAGACTACAATGAGCAGTTCTTC.

The chain recombines TRBV5-1 with TRBJ2-5; TRBD2 matches at 7 bases. Losses at the gene ends were 2 bases for V and 4 bases for J; bases not matched to a gene: 11. The CDR3 consists of 16 residues. Germline lookup yields CDR1 SGHRS and CDR2 YFSETQ. DNA of the CDR3: TGCGCCAGCAGCTTATTCCATGCGGGAGTCGGAGAGACCCAGTACTTC. Protein sequence: CASSLFHAGVGETQYF. Drawing the rest from reference TRBV5-1 and TRBJ2-5, the complete variable domain is KAGVTQTPRYLIKTRGQQVTLSCSPISGHRSVSWYQQTPGQGLQFLFEYFSETQRNKGNFPGRFSGRQFSNSRSEMNVSTLELGDSALYLCASSLFHAGVGETQYFGPGTRLLVL.

The gene calls are TRBV15 and TRBJ2-7; perhaps TRBD1 as D (5 bases). The V and J ends lost 1 base and 0 bases respectively, with 16 bases between them. The V gene's germline CDR1 is LNHNV and CDR2 YYDKDF (reference sequence). The CDR3 runs 17 residues. The CDR3 loop reads CATSRGLGAQSSYEQYF. The CDR3 DNA reads TGTGCCACCAGCAGAGGGTTAGGGGCGCAGAGCTCCTACGAGCAGTACTTC.

CDR3: CASSYLDSGVTYEQYF. The CDR3, as DNA: TGTGCCAGCAGTTACCTCGACAGCGGGGTTACCTACGAGCAGTACTTC. The V gene is TRBV28, the J gene TRBJ2-7, with 7 bases matching TRBD2. V lost 4 bases to trimming and J lost 2 bases; unmatched junction nucleotides: 11. The CDR3 contains 16 residues. Germline loops: CDR1 MDHEN, CDR2 SYDVKM.

The chain recombines TRBV29-1 with TRBJ1-1, with TRBD1 matching 7 bases. From germline, CDR1 is SQVTM and CDR2 ANQGSEA. This CDR3 is built from 13 residues. Trimming took 8 bases from V and 1 from J; bases not matched to a gene: 7. CDR3 nucleotides: TGCAGCACAAGAACAGGGGAGAACACTGAAGCTTTCTTT. Residues: CSTRTGENTEAFF. The full variable domain, its missing parts supplied by reference TRBV29-1 and TRBJ1-1, is SAVISQKPSRDICQRGTSLTIQCQVDSQVTMMFWYRQQPGQSLTLIATANQGSEATYESGFVIDKFPISRPNLTFSTLTVSNMSPEDSSIYLCSTRTGENTEAFFGQGTRLTVV.

This chain uses TRBV28 with TRBJ2-7, with 7 bases lining up with TRBD2. With V trimmed by 3 bases and J by 3 bases, 5 bases remained unmatched. Germline V gene lookup returns CDR1 MDHEN and CDR2 SYDVKM. CDR3 length: 14 amino acids. The CDR3 region is CASSFPGLDYEQYF. CDR3 nucleotides: TGTGCCAGCAGTTTCCCCGGACTAGACTACGAGCAGTACTTC.

The V gene is TRBV7-9, the J gene TRBJ1-3; 8 bases fit TRBD1. The germline gives CDR1 SEHNR, CDR2 FQNEAQ (reference sequence). Trimming cost V 5 bases and J 1 base; bases outside gene matches: 4. This CDR3 has 15 residues. CDR3 DNA sequence: TGTGCCAGCAGCCTCGACAGGGGTTCTGGAAACACCATATATTTT. Its protein is CASSLDRGSGNTIYF.

The chain employs TRBV28 and TRBJ1-2, with TRBD1 as a possible D gene (5 bases). The germline gives CDR1 MDHEN, CDR2 SYDVKM. The CDR3 loop spans 13 amino acids. V was cut by 5 bases and J by 5 bases, with 12 bases left in between. This CDR3 reads CASSETAKYGYTF. The CDR3 nucleotides read TGTGCCAGCAGTGAGACAGCGAAATATGGCTACACCTTC.

The chain links TRBV7-9 to TRBJ2-3; D is unresolved. This CDR3 has 15 amino acids. Germline loops: CDR1 SEHNR, CDR2 FQNEAQ (reference sequence). V dropped 6 bases and J dropped 5 bases, with 18 bases sitting between them. The CDR3 spells CASRFSFGPGDTQYF. Written as DNA, the CDR3 is TGTGCCAGCAGGTTTAGCTTTGGCCCCGGAGATACGCAGTATTTT.

Only one count was recorded for this clone. The genes are TRBV5-6 and TRBJ2-7; D assignment may be TRBD1 or TRBD2 (6 bases each). CDR3 size: 16 residues. CDR1 is SGHDT, CDR2 YYEEEE, per germline. Trimming pared 7 bases from V and 1 base from J, leaving 21 bases between. CDR3 protein: CASRTWGAGWSYEQYF. The CDR3 DNA is TGTGCCAGCCGTACCTGGGGGGCGGGATGGTCCTACGAGCAGTACTTC.

The chain couples TRBV7-8 to TRBJ2-1; TRBD2 agrees at 7 bases. Germline trimming cut 6 bases from V and 8 bases from J; bases unmatched to any gene: 13. Germline V gene lookup returns CDR1 SGHVS and CDR2 FQNEAQ. The CDR3 loop spans 15 amino acids. The CDR3 nucleotides read TGTGCCAGCAGTACAGGCGGGAGAGGGACCGATGAGCAGTTCTTC. The encoded protein is CASSTGGRGTDEQFF.

The V gene is TRBV28, the J gene TRBJ1-4; 10 nucleotides line up with TRBD1. The germline CDR1 and CDR2 sequences are MDHEN and SYDVKM. There are 16 residues in the CDR3. J was trimmed by 8 bases and V by 7 bases; bases with no gene match: 13. The CDR3 DNA reads as TGTGCCAGCACCGAAGACACGGGACAGGGGTGGGAAAAACTGTTTTTT. This encodes CASTEDTGQGWEKLFF. The whole variable domain, remainder taken from reference TRBV28 and TRBJ1-4, is DVKVTQSSRYLVKRTGEKVFLECVQDMDHENMFWYRQDPGLGLRLIYFSYDVKMKEKGDIPEGYSVSREKKERFSLILESASTNQTSMYLCASTEDTGQGWEKLFFGSGTQLSVL.

CDR3 sequence reads: CASSQDRSGRSITGELFF. CDR3 DNA: TGCGCCAGCAGCCAAGATAGGAGCGGGAGGAGTATCACCGGGGAGCTGTTTTTT. The chain joins TRBV4-3 to TRBJ2-2; 9 nucleotides line up with TRBD2. Germline V gene data show CDR1 as LGHNA and CDR2 as YSLEER. The V and J ends lost 0 bases and 4 bases, in that order; junction bases with no gene match: 9. The CDR3 extends over 18 amino acids.

The rearrangement joins TRBV5-8 to TRBJ1-5; 10 positions match TRBD1. Germline values: CDR1 SGHTS, CDR2 YDEGEE. V shed 3 bases, J shed 9 bases, and the junction held 9 bases outside the gene matches. The CDR3 runs 15 residues. As DNA, the CDR3 is TGTGCCAGCAGCTCGGGACAGGGGTTTAGAGCGCCCCAGCATTTT. It yields the protein CASSSGQGFRAPQHF.

The V and J genes are TRBV29-1 and TRBJ1-2; 7 bases fit TRBD1. V lost 8 bases, J lost 4 bases, and 10 bases stayed unmatched. In germline, CDR1 is SQVTM, CDR2 ANQGSEA. CDR3 length: 13 amino acids. The CDR3 region has the DNA TGCAGCACAGGCCGGGACAGCGGCTATGGCTACACCTTC. Its protein is CSTGRDSGYGYTF.

V is TRBV7-9 and J is TRBJ2-3; D is unresolved. Trimming pared 2 bases from V and 4 bases from J, leaving 4 bases between. Germline V gene data show CDR1 as SEHNR and CDR2 as FQNEAQ (reference sequence). The CDR3 loop spans 12 amino acids. As DNA, the CDR3 is TGTGCCAGCAGCTTAATAGCAGATACGCAGTATTTT. As protein: CASSLIADTQYF.

The J gene is TRBJ2-7, the V gene TRBV20-1; D is uncertain. With 0 bases removed from V and 5 bases from J, the gap between germline ends came to 2 bases. The CDR3 has 10 amino acids. Germline loops: CDR1 DFQATT, CDR2 SNEGSKA (reference sequence). CDR3 sequence reads: CSARDHEQYF. The CDR3 DNA is TGCAGTGCTAGAGATCACGAGCAGTACTTC.

This chain connects TRBV18 to TRBJ2-7; either TRBD1 or TRBD2 may fit D (5 bases each). This CDR3 region has 17 residues. The V end was cut by 2 bases, the J end by 0 bases, with 17 bases between. Germline CDR1 is KGHSH and CDR2 is LQKENI. CDR3 sequence (DNA): TGTGCCAGCTCACCAGTAACCGGGACCGTGACCTCCTACGAGCAGTACTTC. Protein sequence: CASSPVTGTVTSYEQYF.

This rearrangement joins TRBV28 to TRBJ2-7, with D hard to call. The CDR3 has 13 residues. The V and J ends lost 7 bases and 3 bases respectively, with 13 bases between them. Looked up from germline, CDR1 is MDHEN and CDR2 is SYDVKM. CDR3 loop: CASIQTGSYEQYF. CDR3 nucleotides: TGTGCCAGCATCCAAACGGGTAGCTACGAGCAGTACTTC.